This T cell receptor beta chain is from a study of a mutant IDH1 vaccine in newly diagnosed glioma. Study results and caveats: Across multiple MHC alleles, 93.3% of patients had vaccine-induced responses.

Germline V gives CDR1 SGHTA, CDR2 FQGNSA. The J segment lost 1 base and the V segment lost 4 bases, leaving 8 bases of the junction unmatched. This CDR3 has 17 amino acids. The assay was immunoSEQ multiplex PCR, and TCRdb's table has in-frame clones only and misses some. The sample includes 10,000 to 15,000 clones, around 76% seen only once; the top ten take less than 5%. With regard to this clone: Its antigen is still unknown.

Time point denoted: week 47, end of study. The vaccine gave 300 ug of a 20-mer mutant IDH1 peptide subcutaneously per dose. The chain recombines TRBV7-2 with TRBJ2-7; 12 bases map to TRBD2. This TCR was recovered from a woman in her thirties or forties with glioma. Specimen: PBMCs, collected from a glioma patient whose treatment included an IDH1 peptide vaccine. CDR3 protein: CASSSPTSGSRSYEQYF. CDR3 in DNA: TGTGCCAGCAGCTCACCGACTAGCGGGAGTCGGTCCTACGAGCAGTACTTC. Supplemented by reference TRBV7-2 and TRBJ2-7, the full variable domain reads GAGVSQSPSNKVTEKGKDVELRCDPISGHTALYWYRQSLGQGLEFLIYFQGNSAPDKSGLPSDRFSAERTGGSVSTLTIQRTQQEDSAVYLCASSSPTSGSRSYEQYFGPGTRLTVT.